These 16 T cell receptor beta chains came from one sample sequenced in a study of metastatic and nonmetastatic thyroid tumors. Thyroid surgery was preceded by no treatment in any patient. From the PCR reads, TCRdb re-called clones with MiXCR. The table includes about 20,000 clones, roughly 22% detected once. Material: tumor tissue. All receptors derive from a female donor with papillary thyroid cancer or a benign thyroid nodule (not recorded which). Some clones in this sample may be carry-over from other donors' samples.

This clone was seen only a few times. The V call is TRBV12-3 or TRBV12-4, the J call TRBJ2-7; the D is unclear. V gave up 6 bases and J gave up 5 bases, with 20 bases separating them. This CDR3 is built from 15 residues. The CDR3 bases are TGTGCCAGCAGACCTAATAGCAACCATGTAAACGAGCAGTACGTC. Amino acid sequence: CASRPNSNHVNEQYV.

V gene TRBV30 combines with J gene TRBJ2-5; 7 bases are shared with TRBD1. This CDR3 region has 15 residues. CDR1 is GTSNPN, CDR2 SVGIG, per germline (reference sequence). With V trimmed by 3 bases and J by 0 bases, 7 bases remained unmatched. CDR3 sequence reads: CAWSETGTYQETQYF. The CDR3 DNA follows: TGTGCCTGGAGCGAGACAGGGACGTACCAAGAGACCCAGTACTTC.

Regarding this clone: At one boundary the junction diverges from the germline segment, which might be a read error. The chain couples TRBV5-1 to TRBJ1-1; the D gene is possibly TRBD1 (6 bases). The CDR3 has 15 residues. The germline CDR1 and CDR2 sequences are SGHRS and YFSETQ. The CDR3 bases are TGCGCCAGCAGCATGTTGGGGGACACCAACACTGAAGCTATCTTT. Translated, it gives CASSMLGDTNTEAIF.

This sequence joins TRBV4-2 and TRBJ1-1, with unresolved D. The CDR3 is 14 amino acids. V shed 4 bases and J shed 1 base, with 10 bases lying between them. Germline V gene data show CDR1 as LGHNA and CDR2 as YNFKEQ. This CDR3 is CASSPRGGNTEAFF. CDR3 DNA sequence: TGTGCCAGCAGCCCCCGGGGAGGGAACACTGAAGCTTTCTTT.

This clone has only a few counts. Relative to the germline gene, one junction end is altered; a read error may explain this. The sample contains more than one DNA sequence encoding this CDR3. The chain has TRBV28 and TRBJ2-2; maybe TRBD1 (6 bases). There are 15 residues in the CDR3. CDR1 is MDHEN, CDR2 SYDVKM, per germline. As DNA, the CDR3 is TGTGCCAGCAGTACACGTACAGGGTCGGCCGGTGAGCTGTTTTTT. Translating it yields CASSTRTGSAGELFF.

This clone was recorded many times. A much larger clone sits a single nucleotide away, making a read error possible. This sample also contains other DNA sequences that code for the same CDR3. The chain has TRBV5-1 and TRBJ2-3, with TRBD2 as a possible D gene (6 bases). Germline lookup yields CDR1 SGHRS and CDR2 YFSETQ. V was pared by 5 bases and J by 1 base, with 20 bases between. The CDR3 spans 17 residues. CDR3 DNA: TGCGCCAGCAGGGCGGGGTATAGGGGAGCTGGCACAGATACGCAGTATTTT. This sequence encodes CASRAGYRGAGTDTQYF. The whole variable domain, filled in from reference TRBV5-1 and TRBJ2-3, reads KAGVTQTPRYLIKTRGQQVTLSCSPISGHRSVSWYQQTPGQGLQFLFEYFSETQRNKGNFPGRFSGRQFSNSRSEMNVSTLELGDSALYLCASRAGYRGAGTDTQYFGPGTRLTVL.

This clone was observed many times. Here the CDR3 reads CASSLVASGSSRAGELFF. CDR3 coding DNA: TGCGCCAGCAGCTTGGTGGCTAGCGGGAGCTCCCGGGCCGGGGAGCTGTTTTTT. The rearrangement uses TRBV5-1 and TRBJ2-2, with 10 positions matching TRBD2. This CDR3 is built from 18 residues. CDR1 and CDR2 (germline): SGHRS, YFSETQ. J lost 6 bases, V lost 0 bases, and 11 bases had no gene match.

The genes are TRBV18 and TRBJ2-3; 7 positions agree with TRBD1. V lost 1 base and J lost 4; bases outside the gene matches: 17. The CDR3 has 19 residues. The germline CDR1 and CDR2 sequences are KGHSH and LQKENI. This chain's CDR3 is CASSPRQTGIRKGSDTQYF. The CDR3 nucleotides are TGTGCCAGCTCACCACGCCAGACAGGGATAAGAAAAGGGTCAGATACGCAGTATTTT.

This clone has a count of ten or more. Other DNA sequences in the same sample also yield this CDR3. V and J are TRBV15 and TRBJ2-3, with 8 bases identical to TRBD1. The ends lost 1 base at V and 4 bases at J; junction bases unmatched: 7. Germline V lookup: CDR1 LNHNV, CDR2 YYDKDF (reference sequence). This CDR3 contains 16 residues. The CDR3 DNA reads as TGTGCCACCAGCAGAGCGGGGCAGGGGGCTGCAGATACGCAGTATTTT. Protein: CATSRAGQGAADTQYF.

The chain is built from TRBV20-1 and TRBJ1-5, with D hard to call. The CDR3 loop spans 13 amino acids. The germline V gene has CDR1 DFQATT and CDR2 SNEGSKA (reference sequence). CDR3 protein: CSVIPGGNQPQHF. The CDR3 nucleotides read TGCAGCGTAATTCCTGGGGGCAATCAGCCCCAGCATTTT.

This chain connects TRBV19 to TRBJ2-2; possible D gene TRBD1, 6 bases. V shed 5 bases and J shed 6 bases, with 16 bases lying between them. Germline lookup yields CDR1 LNHDA and CDR2 SQIVND (reference sequence). This CDR3 spans 15 amino acids. In nucleotides, the CDR3 is TGTGCCAGTAGTTGGGTACAGGGTCGTCCCGGGGAGCTGTTTTTT. Its protein is CASSWVQGRPGELFF.

This clone is termed medium-sized. The chain combines TRBV6-1 with TRBJ2-2, with D perhaps TRBD1 (6 bases). V lost 4 bases to trimming and J lost 9 bases, with 15 bases between them. This CDR3 contains 14 residues. CDR1 is MNHNS, CDR2 SASEGT, per germline. CDR3 amino acids: CASSGTANQWELFF. As DNA, the CDR3 is TGTGCCAGCAGTGGGACAGCGAACCAGTGGGAGCTGTTTTTT.

By sample share, this clone is medium-sized. The gene calls are TRBV2 and TRBJ2-1; unclear D gene. The CDR3 sequence is 12 residues long. Trimming removed 8 bases from V and 6 bases from J, with 11 bases in between. CDR1 is SNHLY and CDR2 is FYNNEI in the germline V gene. This CDR3 reads CASGLLSNEQFF. The CDR3 DNA is TGTGCCAGCGGTCTACTTAGCAATGAGCAGTTCTTC.

The chain combines TRBV2 with TRBJ2-3; TRBD1 might be the D (5 bases). Trimming removed 6 bases at V and 0 bases at J, with 10 bases between. Per the germline V gene, CDR1 is SNHLY and CDR2 is FYNNEI. The CDR3 sequence is 14 residues long. The CDR3 spells CASRKGPSTDTQYF. In DNA, the CDR3 is TGTGCCAGCAGAAAGGGGCCCAGCACAGATACGCAGTATTTT.

This clone occurred many times. At the DNA level, this CDR3 is encoded by other sequences in the same sample as well. The chain uses TRBV2 and TRBJ2-2, with D uncertain. The CDR3 spans 14 residues. From germline, CDR1 is SNHLY and CDR2 FYNNEI. V was cut by 5 bases and J by 3 bases, with 10 bases left in between. The DNA for the CDR3 is TGTGCCAGCAGTCCGCGACCCTACACCGGGGAGCTGTTTTTT. It translates to CASSPRPYTGELFF.

This clone showed up many times. CDR3 in amino acids: CATIGTELTEAFF. The CDR3 DNA follows: TGTGCCACAATCGGGACAGAACTCACTGAAGCTTTCTTT. J is TRBJ1-1 and V is TRBV10-3; TRBD1 aligns across 7 bases. Germline-derived CDR1 and CDR2 are ENHRY and SYGVKD. This CDR3 has 13 residues. V was clipped by 10 bases and J by 4 bases; unmatched bases: 9.